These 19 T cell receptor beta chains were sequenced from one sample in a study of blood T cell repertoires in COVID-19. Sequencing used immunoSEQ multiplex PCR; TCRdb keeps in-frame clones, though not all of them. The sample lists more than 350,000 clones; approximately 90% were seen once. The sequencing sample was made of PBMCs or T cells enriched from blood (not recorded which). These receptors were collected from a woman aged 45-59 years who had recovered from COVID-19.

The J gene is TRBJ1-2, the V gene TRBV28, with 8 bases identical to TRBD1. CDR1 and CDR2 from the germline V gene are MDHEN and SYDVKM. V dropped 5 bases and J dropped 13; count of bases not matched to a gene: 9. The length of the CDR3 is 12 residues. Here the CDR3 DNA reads TGTGCCAGCAGTCCGCCCCGGACAGGGTGCACCTTC. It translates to CASSPPRTGCTF.

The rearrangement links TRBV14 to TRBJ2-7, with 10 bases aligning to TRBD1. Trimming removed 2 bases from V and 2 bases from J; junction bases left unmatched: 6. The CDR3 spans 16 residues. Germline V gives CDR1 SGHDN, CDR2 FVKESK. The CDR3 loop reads CASSQLPGQGTYEQYF. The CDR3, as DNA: TGTGCCAGCAGCCAACTACCGGGACAGGGGACCTACGAGCAGTACTTC.

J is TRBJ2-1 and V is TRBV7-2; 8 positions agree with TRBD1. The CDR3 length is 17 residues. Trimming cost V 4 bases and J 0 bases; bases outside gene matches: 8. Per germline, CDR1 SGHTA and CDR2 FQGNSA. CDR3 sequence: CASSWGYRGNSYNEQFF. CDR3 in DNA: TGTGCCAGCAGCTGGGGGTACAGGGGGAACTCCTACAATGAGCAGTTCTTC. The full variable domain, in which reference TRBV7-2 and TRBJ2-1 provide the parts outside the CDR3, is GAGVSQSPSNKVTEKGKDVELRCDPISGHTALYWYRQSLGQGLEFLIYFQGNSAPDKSGLPSDRFSAERTGGSVSTLTIQRTQQEDSAVYLCASSWGYRGNSYNEQFFGPGTRLTVL.

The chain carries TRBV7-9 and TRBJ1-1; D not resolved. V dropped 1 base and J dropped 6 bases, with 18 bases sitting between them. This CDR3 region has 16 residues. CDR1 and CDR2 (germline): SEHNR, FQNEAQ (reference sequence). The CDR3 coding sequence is TGTGCCAGCAGCTTAGAAGGGTGGGTGCGGAGGTCTGAAGCTTTCTTT. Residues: CASSLEGWVRRSEAFF. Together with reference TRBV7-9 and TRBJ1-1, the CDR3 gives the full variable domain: DTGVSQNPRHKITKRGQNVTFRCDPISEHNRLYWYRQTLGQGPEFLTYFQNEAQLEKSRLLSDRFSAERPKGSFSTLEIQRTEQGDSAMYLCASSLEGWVRRSEAFFGQGTRLTVV.

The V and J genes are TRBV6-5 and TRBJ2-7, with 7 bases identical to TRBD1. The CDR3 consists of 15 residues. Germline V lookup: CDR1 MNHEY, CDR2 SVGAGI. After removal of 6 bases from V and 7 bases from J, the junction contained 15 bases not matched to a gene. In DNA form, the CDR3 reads TGTGCCAGCAGAGCAGGGGGAATAATGGGTATGGAGCAGTACTTC. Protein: CASRAGGIMGMEQYF.

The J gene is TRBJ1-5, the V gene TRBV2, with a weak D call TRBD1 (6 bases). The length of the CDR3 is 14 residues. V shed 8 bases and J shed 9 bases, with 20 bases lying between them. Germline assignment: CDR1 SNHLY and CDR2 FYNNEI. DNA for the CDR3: TGTGCCAGCGAAGGTTTGCGGGGGGGCGGGCCCCAGCATTTT. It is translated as CASEGLRGGGPQHF.

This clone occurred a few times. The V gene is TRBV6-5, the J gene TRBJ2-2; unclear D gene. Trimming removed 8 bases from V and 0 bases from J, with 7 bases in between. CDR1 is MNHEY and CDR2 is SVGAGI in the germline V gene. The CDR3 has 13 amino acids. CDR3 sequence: CASSGSNTGELFF. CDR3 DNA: TGTGCCAGCTCCGGGTCGAACACCGGGGAGCTGTTTTTT.

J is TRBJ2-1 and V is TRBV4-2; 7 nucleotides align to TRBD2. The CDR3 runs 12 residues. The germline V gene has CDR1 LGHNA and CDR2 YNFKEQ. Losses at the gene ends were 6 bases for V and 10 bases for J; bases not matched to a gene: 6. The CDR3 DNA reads TGTGCCAGCAGTCCCGGGGGGAACGAGCAGTTCTTC. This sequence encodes CASSPGGNEQFF.

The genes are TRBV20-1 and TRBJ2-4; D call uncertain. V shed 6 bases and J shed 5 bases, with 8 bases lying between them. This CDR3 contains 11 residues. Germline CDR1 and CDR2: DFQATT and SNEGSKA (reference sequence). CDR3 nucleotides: TGCAGTGCCGACCAGGAAAACATTCAGTACTTC. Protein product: CSADQENIQYF.

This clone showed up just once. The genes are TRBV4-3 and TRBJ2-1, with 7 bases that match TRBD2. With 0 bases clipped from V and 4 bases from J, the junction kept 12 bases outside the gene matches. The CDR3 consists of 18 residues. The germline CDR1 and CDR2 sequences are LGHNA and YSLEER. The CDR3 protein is CASSQDRSGLAVYNEQFF. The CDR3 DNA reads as TGCGCCAGCAGCCAAGATCGGTCAGGCCTAGCGGTTTACAATGAGCAGTTCTTC.

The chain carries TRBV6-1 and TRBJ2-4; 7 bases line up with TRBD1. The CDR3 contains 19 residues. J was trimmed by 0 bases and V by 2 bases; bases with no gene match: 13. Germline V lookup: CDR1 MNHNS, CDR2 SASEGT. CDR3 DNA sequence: TGTGCCAGCAGTGAACGGCCGGACCGACAGGGCCTAGCCAAAAACATTCAGTACTTC. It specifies CASSERPDRQGLAKNIQYF.

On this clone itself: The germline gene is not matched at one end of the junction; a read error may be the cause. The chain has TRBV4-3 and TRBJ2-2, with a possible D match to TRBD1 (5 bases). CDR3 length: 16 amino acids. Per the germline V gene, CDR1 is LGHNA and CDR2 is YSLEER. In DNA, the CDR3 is TGCGCCAGCAGCCAAGAGCTAGGGGCGAACGCCGGGGAGCTGTTTTTT. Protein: CASSQELGANAGELFF.

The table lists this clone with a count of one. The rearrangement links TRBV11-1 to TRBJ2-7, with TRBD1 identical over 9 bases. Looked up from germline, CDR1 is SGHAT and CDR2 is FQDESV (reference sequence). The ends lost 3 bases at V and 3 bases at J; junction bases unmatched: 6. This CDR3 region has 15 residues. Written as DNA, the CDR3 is TGTGCCAGCAGCTTTTCCACAGGGGGCGGCTACGAGCAGTACTTC. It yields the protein CASSFSTGGGYEQYF.

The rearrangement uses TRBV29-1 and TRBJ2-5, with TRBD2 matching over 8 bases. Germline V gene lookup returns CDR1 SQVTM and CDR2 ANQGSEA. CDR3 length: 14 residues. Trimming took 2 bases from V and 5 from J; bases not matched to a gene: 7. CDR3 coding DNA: TGCAGCGTTGAAAATAGCGGGGCTGCCGAGACCCAGTACTTC. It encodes CSVENSGAAETQYF.

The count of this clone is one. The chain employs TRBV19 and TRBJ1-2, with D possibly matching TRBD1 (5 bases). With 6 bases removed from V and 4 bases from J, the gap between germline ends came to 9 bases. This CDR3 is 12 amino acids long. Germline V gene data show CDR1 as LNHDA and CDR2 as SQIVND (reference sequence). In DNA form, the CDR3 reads TGTGCCAGTAGGACAGACTTCTATGGCTACACCTTC. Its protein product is CASRTDFYGYTF.

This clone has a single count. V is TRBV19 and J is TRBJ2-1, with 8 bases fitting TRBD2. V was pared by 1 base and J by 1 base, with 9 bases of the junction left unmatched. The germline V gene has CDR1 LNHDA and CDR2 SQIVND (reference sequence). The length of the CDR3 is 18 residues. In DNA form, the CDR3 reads TGTGCCAGTAGTATAGCCAGCGGGGGCATACTGTCCTACAATGAGCAGTTCTTC. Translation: CASSIASGGILSYNEQFF.

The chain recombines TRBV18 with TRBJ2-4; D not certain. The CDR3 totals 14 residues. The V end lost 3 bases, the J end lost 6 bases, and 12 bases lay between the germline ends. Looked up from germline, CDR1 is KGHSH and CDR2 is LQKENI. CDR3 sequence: CASSPGRSGNIQYF. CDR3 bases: TGTGCCAGCTCACCTGGTCGATCGGGAAACATTCAGTACTTC.

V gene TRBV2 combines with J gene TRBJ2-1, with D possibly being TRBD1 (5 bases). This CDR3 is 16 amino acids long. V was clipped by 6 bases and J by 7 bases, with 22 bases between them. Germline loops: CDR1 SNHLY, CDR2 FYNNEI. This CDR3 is CASRRTGTRRRNEQFF. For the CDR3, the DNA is TGTGCCAGCAGGCGTACAGGAACGAGAAGGCGAAATGAGCAGTTCTTC.

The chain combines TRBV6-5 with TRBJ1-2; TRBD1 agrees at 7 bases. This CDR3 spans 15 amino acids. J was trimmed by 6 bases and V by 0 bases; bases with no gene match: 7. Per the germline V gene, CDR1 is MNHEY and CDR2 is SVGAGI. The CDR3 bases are TGTGCCAGCAGTTACTCACCACAGGGGTTTGATGGCTACACCTTC. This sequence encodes CASSYSPQGFDGYTF.